This TCR beta chain is drawn from a study of shared clonotypes between healthy human individuals. Both subsets, CD45RA+ naive and CD45RA-negative memory, were split from the CD4+ cells. With regard to this clone: Its antigen is unidentified. This specimen includes other DNA sequences encoding the same CDR3.

The CDR3 has 13 amino acids. Between the trimmed V and J ends, which lost 3 bases and 1 base, there was a span of 7 bases. From germline, CDR1 is SGHNT and CDR2 YENEEA. Per sorted-subset replicate PCR, input was approximately 210 ng DNA, representing roughly 29,000 T cell genomes. Libraries were prepared by immunoSEQ multiplex PCR; TCRdb keeps only in-frame clonotypes and omits some of them. The data contain millions of clones, more than 80% of them singletons. Points from the study as a whole: Researchers sampled only blood; tissue repertoires likely differ.

Sequences were obtained from naive CD4+ T cells sorted from blood. Noted subset: CD45RA+ positively selected. The receptor comes from a man aged 18 to 35 in good health. The rearrangement joins TRBV11-3 to TRBJ2-7, with a tentative D call TRBD2 (6 bases). The CDR3 sequence: CASSLEGSYEQYF. CDR3 sequence (DNA): TGTGCCAGCAGCTTGGAGGGGTCCTACGAGCAGTACTTC.